A selection of T cell receptor beta chains follows, all from one sample in a study of cytomegalovirus exposure and HLA in healthy donors. TCRdb's copy holds only in-frame clones and misses some; the assay was immunoSEQ multiplex PCR. Its table lists roughly 100,000 clones. The sequenced material came from PBMCs. The receptors derive from a woman in her 30s in good health and CMV-seronegative. Each CDR3 is given with its conserved first and last residue. The D gene is left open where the match is weak.

v_gene,j_gene,d_gene,CDR3aa,CDR3nt
TRBV28,TRBJ2-7,.,CASSLAAYEQYF,TGTGCCAGCAGTTTGGCAGCCTACGAGCAGTACTTC
TRBV28,TRBJ1-1,TRBD1,CASSLWAGGGTEAFF,TGTGCCAGCAGTTTATGGGCAGGGGGCGGGACTGAAGCTTTCTTT
TRBV5-6,TRBJ2-1,.,CASSLPDSYNEQFF,TGTGCCAGCAGCTTGCCAGACTCCTACAATGAGCAGTTCTTC
TRBV5-1,TRBJ1-4,.,CASSFHGTLGEKLFF,TGCGCCAGCAGCTTTCACGGGACACTAGGGGAAAAACTGTTTTTT
TRBV19,TRBJ1-1,.,CASQATMNTEAFF,TGTGCCAGTCAGGCAACCATGAACACTGAAGCTTTCTTT
TRBV15,TRBJ1-3,.,CATSRADRRDTIYF,TGTGCCACCAGCAGAGCCGACCGCCGGGACACCATATATTTT
TRBV2,TRBJ1-2,TRBD1,CASSLRAGGSYGYTF,TGTGCCAGCAGTCTAAGGGCAGGGGGCAGCTATGGCTACACCTTC
TRBV10-3,TRBJ2-5,.,CAISEIVADRETQYF,TGTGCCATCAGTGAGATAGTAGCGGACAGGGAGACCCAGTACTTC
TRBV20-1,TRBJ1-2,.,CSAAGIGGYTF,TGCAGTGCCGCAGGGATAGGGGGCTACACCTTC
TRBV2,TRBJ2-1,.,CASSDQGSSYNEQFF,TGTGCCAGCAGCGACCAGGGTAGCTCCTACAATGAGCAGTTCTTC
TRBV21-1,TRBJ1-5,.,CASSKVGSGMGQPQHF,TGTGCCAGCAGCAAAGTGGGCTCAGGGATGGGTCAGCCCCAGCATTTT
TRBV5-1,TRBJ2-3,TRBD2,CASQTSGSSSDTQYF,TGCGCCAGCCAGACTAGCGGGAGTAGTTCAGATACGCAGTATTTT
TRBV6-1,TRBJ1-5,TRBD1,CASSVQGARNQPQHF,TGTGCCAGCAGTGTACAGGGGGCGCGCAATCAGCCCCAGCATTTT
TRBV27,TRBJ2-1,TRBD2,CASSGTSGGSDEQFF,TGTGCCAGCAGCGGTACTAGCGGGGGGAGTGATGAGCAGTTCTTC
TRBV11-2,TRBJ1-4,.,CASSSGGIGWRATNEKLFF,TGTGCCAGCAGCTCTGGGGGGATAGGGTGGCGGGCAACTAATGAAAAACTGTTTTTT
TRBV29-1,TRBJ2-2,TRBD1,CSAADRASTGELFF,TGCAGCGCCGCGGACAGGGCCTCAACCGGGGAGCTGTTTTTT